This T cell receptor beta chain was identified in a study of shared clonotypes between healthy human individuals. V lost 2 bases and J lost 13; bases outside the gene matches: 10. The V gene's germline CDR1 is MNHNY and CDR2 SVGAGI (reference sequence). The CDR3 contains 15 residues. CD45RO-negative, CCR7-positively selected cells formed the naive CD8 fraction, excluding terminally differentiated effector memory CD45RA+ cells. Some clones are missing from TCRdb's copy, which holds only in-frame ones; the method was immunoSEQ multiplex PCR. The repertoire has millions of clones, 85% to 95% of them found once; the top ten carry 0.9% to 1.3%.

Source material: naive CD8+ T cells sorted from blood. The gene calls are TRBV6-6 and TRBJ1-6; 8 nucleotides align to TRBD1. The sequence derives from a man between 18 and 35 years old in good health. The CDR3 DNA reads as TGTGCCAGCAGTTACGCGGGCGGACAGGGTGTCCCCCTCCACTTT. Translation gives CASSYAGGQGVPLHF.